This T cell receptor beta chain is drawn from a study of blood T cell repertoires in COVID-19. Study details: Whether acute or convalescent, the COVID-19 samples came from the United States, Italy and Spain.

This clone was seen just once. Looked up from germline, CDR1 is SGHRS and CDR2 is YFSETQ. V gave up 4 bases and J gave up 3 bases; unmatched junction bases: 4. This CDR3 has 15 amino acids. In the authors' workflow: By means of reference gene primer amplification, nucleated cell counts were estimated. The data were produced by immunoSEQ multiplex PCR, yet TCRdb's version contains in-frame clones alone and is incomplete. V and J calls and clone size are as listed in that table; D and trimming were resolved from the DNA. In the table there are 160,000 or so clones, 80% of which are singletons. The chain joins TRBV5-1 to TRBJ2-4; 10 bases map to TRBD1. Sequencing was performed on PBMCs or T cells enriched from blood (not recorded which). The origin of this receptor is a woman aged 55-69 years who had recovered from COVID-19. The CDR3 reads CASSQDRGDKNIQYF. The CDR3 DNA sequence: TGCGCCAGCAGCCAGGACAGGGGGGACAAAAACATTCAGTACTTC.